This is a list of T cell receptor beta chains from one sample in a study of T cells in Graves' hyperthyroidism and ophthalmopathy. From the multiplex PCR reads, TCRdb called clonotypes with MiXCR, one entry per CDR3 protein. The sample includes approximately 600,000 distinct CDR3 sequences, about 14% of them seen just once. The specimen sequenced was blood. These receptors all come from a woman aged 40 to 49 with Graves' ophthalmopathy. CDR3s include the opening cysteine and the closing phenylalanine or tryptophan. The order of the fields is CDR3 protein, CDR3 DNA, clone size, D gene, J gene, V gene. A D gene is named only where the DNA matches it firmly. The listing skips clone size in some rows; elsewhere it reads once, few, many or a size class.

CDR3: CASSISQGNTEAFF
DNA: TGTGCCAGTAGTATAAGTCAGGGGAACACTGAAGCTTTCTTT
size: few
D: NA
J: TRBJ1-1
V: TRBV19

CDR3: CASSYGTGFYQPQHF
DNA: TGTGCCAGTAGTTACGGGACAGGATTTTATCAGCCCCAGCATTTT
size: many
D: TRBD1
J: TRBJ1-5
V: TRBV19

CDR3: CASSKTRQSYEQYF
DNA: TGTGCCAGCAGTAAAACTCGACAGTCCTACGAGCAGTACTTC
size: many
D: NA
J: TRBJ2-7
V: TRBV27

CDR3: CASSEGRGEQYF
DNA: TGTGCCAGCAGTGAGGGGCGGGGCGAGCAGTACTTC
size: many
D: NA
J: TRBJ2-7
V: TRBV2

CDR3: CASSSYVGGTEAFF
DNA: TGTGCCAGCAGCTCCTATGTCGGGGGAACTGAAGCTTTCTTT
size: many
D: NA
J: TRBJ1-1
V: TRBV27

CDR3: CASSEISYEQYF
DNA: TGTGCCAGCAGTGAGATCAGCTACGAGCAGTACTTC
size: many
D: NA
J: TRBJ2-7
V: TRBV2

CDR3: CASSSVTANTGELFF
DNA: TGTGCCAGTAGTTCAGTCACCGCGAACACCGGGGAGCTGTTTTTT
size: many
D: NA
J: TRBJ2-2
V: TRBV19

CDR3: CATSDPGSGTEAFF
DNA: TGTGCCACCAGTGACCCGGGGAGCGGCACTGAAGCTTTCTTT
size: NA
D: NA
J: TRBJ1-1
V: TRBV24-1

CDR3: CASRNAVDQPQHF
DNA: TGTGCCAGTAGGAACGCTGTCGATCAGCCCCAGCATTTT
size: many
D: NA
J: TRBJ1-5
V: TRBV19

CDR3: CASSLHRDPETQYF
DNA: TGTGCCAGCAGTTTACACCGGGACCCAGAGACCCAGTACTTC
size: many
D: NA
J: TRBJ2-5
V: TRBV28

CDR3: CASSLGKGAFIGELFF
DNA: TGTGCCAGCAGTTTGGGAAAGGGGGCTTTCATCGGGGAGCTGTTTTTT
size: few
D: TRBD1
J: TRBJ2-2
V: TRBV12-3/TRBV12-4

CDR3: CSVDLSEQETQYF
DNA: TGCAGCGTTGACCTTAGCGAACAAGAGACCCAGTACTTC
size: many
D: NA
J: TRBJ2-5
V: TRBV29-1

CDR3: CASSIHYSNQPQHF
DNA: TGTGCCAGCAGCATACATTATAGCAATCAGCCCCAGCATTTT
size: many
D: NA
J: TRBJ1-5
V: TRBV2

CDR3: CASLTGTSGETQYF
DNA: TGTGCCAGCCTTACCGGGACTAGCGGAGAGACCCAGTACTTC
size: many
D: TRBD2
J: TRBJ2-5
V: TRBV2